The 14 T cell receptor beta chains below were found in one sample sequenced in a study of OX40 agonist ivuxolimab in advanced cancers. The data were produced by immunoSEQ multiplex PCR, yet TCRdb's version contains in-frame clones alone and is incomplete. The repertoire holds tens of thousands of clones, with approximately 85% as singletons. This sample comprised CD4+ or CD8+ T cells sorted from blood, obtained in a trial of the OX40 agonist ivuxolimab. The receptor source for this set is an adult with an advanced solid tumor such as melanoma, head and neck, liver or kidney cancer.

This clone was seen a single time. The rearrangement joins TRBV27 to TRBJ2-7, with TRBD2 identical over 13 bases. Looked up from germline, CDR1 is MNHEY and CDR2 is SMNVEV (reference sequence). The V gene end was trimmed by 8 bases and the J gene end by 4 bases; junction bases not matched to a gene: 8. The CDR3 extends over 15 amino acids. The CDR3 DNA reads TGTGCCAGCCGCATGGGGACTAGCGGGACTTACGAGCAGTACTTC. It translates to CASRMGTSGTYEQYF.

This chain uses TRBV2 with TRBJ1-5, with unresolved D. Trimming cost V 3 bases and J 4 bases, with 10 bases left between them. The CDR3 contains 14 residues. Germline CDR1 reads SNHLY; CDR2 reads FYNNEI. DNA for the CDR3: TGTGCCAGCAGTGATTTAGTGGAGAATCAGCCCCAGCATTTT. It specifies CASSDLVENQPQHF.

The V call is TRBV10-1, the J call TRBJ2-3; 7 bases match TRBD2. Germline CDR1 reads WNHNN; CDR2 reads SYGVQD (reference sequence). This CDR3 has 13 amino acids. V dropped 6 bases and J dropped 5; count of bases not matched to a gene: 5. CDR3 residues: CASRPAGIDTQYF. Here the CDR3 DNA reads TGCGCCAGCAGGCCAGCGGGAATAGATACGCAGTATTTT.

This clone has more than one count but fewer than ten. The DNA of the CDR3 is TGTGCCAGCAGCCAAGGAGCAGGCAGAGGGTATGGCTACACCTTC. Residues: CASSQGAGRGYGYTF. This chain joins TRBV14 and TRBJ1-2; D is unclear. Germline V gene lookup returns CDR1 SGHDN and CDR2 FVKESK. This CDR3 is built from 15 residues. The V and J ends lost 1 base and 5 bases respectively, with 14 bases between them.

The V gene is TRBV7-6, the J gene TRBJ2-7; TRBD2 matches 11 bases. CDR1 is SGHVS and CDR2 is FNYEAQ in the germline V gene. With V trimmed by 4 bases and J by 2 bases, 1 base remained unmatched. This CDR3 contains 14 residues. CDR3 nucleotide sequence: TGTGCCAGCAGCTCGACTAGCGGGGCCTACGAGCAGTACTTC. It translates to CASSSTSGAYEQYF.

This clone was detected only once. The V gene is TRBV7-9, the J gene TRBJ1-6; TRBD1 is a possible D gene (5 bases). Germline V gives CDR1 SEHNR, CDR2 FQNEAQ (reference sequence). V gave up 7 bases and J gave up 4 bases, with 11 bases separating them. The CDR3 length is 14 residues. The CDR3 coding sequence is TGTGCCAGCACCCCCGACAGTTATAATTCACCCCTCCACTTT. Amino acids: CASTPDSYNSPLHF.

This chain uses TRBV5-4 with TRBJ2-1; 8 bases align to TRBD2. There are 16 residues in the CDR3. From germline, CDR1 is SGHNT and CDR2 YYREEE (reference sequence). V lost 2 bases to trimming and J lost 8 bases; unmatched junction nucleotides: 12. CDR3: CASSFLAGRWVDEQFF. The DNA of the CDR3 is TGTGCCAGCAGCTTTTTAGCGGGGAGGTGGGTGGATGAGCAGTTCTTC.

The CDR3 region is CSVDGQGAYEQYF. CDR3 nucleotides: TGCAGCGTTGACGGACAGGGGGCTTACGAGCAGTACTTC. V gene TRBV29-1 combines with J gene TRBJ2-7, with 11 bases identical to TRBD1. This CDR3 spans 13 amino acids. The V gene's germline CDR1 is SQVTM and CDR2 ANQGSEA. J lost 4 bases, V lost 3 bases, and 2 bases had no gene match.

This sequence joins TRBV29-1 and TRBJ2-3; 7 nucleotides match TRBD2. The CDR3 runs to 17 residues. V shed 4 bases, J shed 0 bases, and the junction held 13 bases outside the gene matches. Germline assignment: CDR1 SQVTM and CDR2 ANQGSEA. CDR3 sequence (DNA): TGCAGCGTTGTGCCCGCGGGAGCGCCAACTAGCACAGATACGCAGTATTTT. It specifies CSVVPAGAPTSTDTQYF.

The CDR3 loop is CASSKGQGYGYEQYF. The CDR3 nucleotides read TGTGCCAGTAGTAAGGGACAGGGGTACGGTTACGAGCAGTACTTC. The gene calls are TRBV19 and TRBJ2-5; 10 bases match TRBD1. The J call could be wrong; TRBJ2-7 is a better fit for the DNA end. This CDR3 contains 15 residues. Per germline, CDR1 LNHDA and CDR2 SQIVND (reference sequence).

This chain connects TRBV6-1 to TRBJ1-4, with 10 nucleotides matching TRBD1. Germline CDR1 is MNHNS and CDR2 is SASEGT. With 9 bases clipped from V and 11 bases from J, the junction kept 9 bases outside the gene matches. This CDR3 has 13 residues. The CDR3 here is CASVPGQGIKLFF. The DNA of the CDR3 is TGTGCCAGTGTTCCGGGACAGGGGATTAAACTGTTTTTT.

The chain recombines TRBV9 with TRBJ2-2; D is unclear. The CDR3 is 15 amino acids. V gave up 4 bases and J gave up 1 base, with 11 bases separating them. CDR1 is SGDLS, CDR2 YYNGEE, per germline. CDR3 residues: CASSFPHENTGELFF. The CDR3 DNA reads as TGTGCCAGCAGCTTTCCACATGAGAACACCGGGGAGCTGTTTTTT.

This chain connects TRBV4-1 to TRBJ1-4; 9 positions agree with TRBD1. CDR3 length equals 15 residues. CDR1 and CDR2 (germline): MGHRA, YSYEKL. The V gene end was trimmed by 11 bases and the J gene end by 8 bases; junction bases not matched to a gene: 15. This CDR3 reads CAGTPVGTGSEKLFF. DNA for the CDR3: TGCGCCGGCACCCCGGTGGGGACAGGGAGCGAAAAACTGTTTTTT.

The V call is TRBV4-1, the J call TRBJ2-5, with a possible D match to TRBD2 (6 bases). With 5 bases removed from V and 5 bases from J, the gap between germline ends came to 12 bases. The germline gives CDR1 MGHRA, CDR2 YSYEKL. The CDR3 loop spans 13 amino acids. The CDR3: CASSRTSSETQYF. The CDR3 region has the DNA TGCGCCAGCAGCAGAACTAGCTCGGAGACCCAGTACTTC.